Listed below are T cell receptor beta chains from one sample, sequenced in a study of monozygotic twins with inflammatory bowel disease. TCRdb re-called the 5' RACE reads; every CDR3 protein appears as one record, without DNA. Seen in this sample are more than 350,000 distinct CDR3 sequences; the ten most common clones hold about 2.6%. Sequenced sample: blood. The receptors derive from a human donor with ulcerative colitis or Crohn's disease, or a healthy co-twin of an affected twin (not recorded which). Both conserved end residues are part of each CDR3. The order of the fields is J gene, V gene, CDR3 protein.

>TRBJ2-1|TRBV3-1
CASSLFRDRDNEQFF
>TRBJ2-2|TRBV12-3/TRBV12-4
CASSTGQYTGELFF
>TRBJ1-1|TRBV5-4
CASSSGGGNAEAFF
>TRBJ1-2|TRBV25-1
CASSESADRAYGYTF
>TRBJ2-5|TRBV12-3/TRBV12-4
CASSLRGTDQETQYF
>TRBJ1-2|TRBV4-2
CASSPTGSNYGYTF
>TRBJ2-5|TRBV5-1
CASSFQGEDETQYF
>TRBJ2-5|TRBV4-3
CASSQDIPLAYGAGGETQYF
>TRBJ2-2|TRBV27
CASRSLNTGELFF
>TRBJ2-7|TRBV20-1
CSAIPSGGARSYEQYF
>TRBJ2-5|TRBV6-2/TRBV6-3
CASYQPGLAQETQYF
>TRBJ2-3|TRBV5-1
CASSLADLTDTQYF
>TRBJ1-5|TRBV6-1
CASHRDSNQPQHF
>TRBJ2-2|TRBV2
CASMGAGRATGELFF
>TRBJ2-4|TRBV7-9
CASSLEGRDPKNIQYF
>TRBJ2-1|TRBV5-1
CASRGASGRFNEQFF
>TRBJ2-7|TRBV7-2
CASSLGPLEQYF
>TRBJ1-1|TRBV29-1
CSVEKGLMNTEAFF
>TRBJ2-1|TRBV19
CASSIGGIYNEQFF
>TRBJ2-7|TRBV3-1
CASSQGREELRPHEQYF
>TRBJ2-2|TRBV4-2
CASSPRLSTGELFF
>TRBJ1-6|TRBV6-1
CASRGPTNNSPLHF
>TRBJ2-7|TRBV5-1
CASSLAGGSAYEQYF
>TRBJ2-5|TRBV5-1
CASSLGTGTAQETQYF
>TRBJ2-2|TRBV7-3
CASSLLDRANTGELFF
>TRBJ2-2|TRBV20-1
CSASGGRNTGELFF
>TRBJ2-2|TRBV28
CASNTRGENTGELFF
>TRBJ2-2|TRBV11-2
CASSLDGGLAVPGELFF
>TRBJ2-2|TRBV7-8
CASSPRTSGASNTGELFF
>TRBJ2-1|TRBV7-2
CASSPGQKYNDQFF